The table lists the clone carrying this T cell receptor (beta chain) with a few counts. Its antigen is still unknown. These data originate in a study of T cell repertoires in cytomegalovirus infection. Study-wide context: Epitope selection comprised recently identified HLA-C-restricted CMV epitopes and well-studied HLA-B-restricted CMV epitopes.

Germline CDR1 reads SGHVS; CDR2 reads FQNEAQ. The CDR3 totals 15 residues. Trimming cost V 2 bases and J 6 bases, with 14 bases left between them. General study points: In two of eight donors, the top clonotype was HLA-C-restricted CMV-specific.

TCRdb independently ran MiXCR on the reads; one entry per CDR3 protein. The sample contains about 360,000 distinct CDR3 sequences, approximately 35% of which appear only once. The rearrangement uses TRBV7-8 and TRBJ1-5; possible D gene TRBD1, 6 bases. The origin of this receptor is a human donor in good health (CMV status not recorded). Some clones in this sample may be carry-over from other donors' samples. This material consisted of cultured PBMCs, taken from culture after CMV antigen stimulation. The CDR3 sequence: CASSLNVGGGQPQHF. The CDR3 DNA is TGTGCCAGCAGCTTAAACGTGGGGGGCGGTCAGCCCCAGCATTTT.